The 30 T cell receptor beta chains listed next were all sequenced from one sample in a study of blood T cell repertoires in COVID-19. Produced via immunoSEQ multiplex PCR; TCRdb's table is partial and in-frame only. This sample yields about 360,000 clones, of which about 89% are seen a single time; about 1.5% belongs to the top ten. Input material: PBMCs or T cells enriched from blood (not recorded which). Source of these receptors: a man aged 30 to 39 who had recovered from COVID-19.

This sequence joins TRBV3-1 (or the pseudogene TRBV3-2) and TRBJ1-5; D gene unclear. With 2 bases removed from V and 2 bases from J, the gap between germline ends came to 4 bases. Per germline, CDR1 LGHDT and CDR2 YNNKEL (reference sequence). This CDR3 has 13 amino acids. The chain's CDR3 is CASSQSGNQPQHF. The CDR3, as DNA: TGTGCCAGCAGCCAATCCGGCAATCAGCCCCAGCATTTT.

The J gene is TRBJ1-2, the V gene TRBV30; D is unresolved. V was cut by 2 bases and J by 5 bases, with 6 bases left in between. The CDR3 is made up of 11 amino acids. Germline CDR1 is GTSNPN and CDR2 is SVGIG (reference sequence). CDR3 loop: CAWSTRYGYTF. In DNA form, the CDR3 reads TGTGCCTGGAGTACTCGTTATGGCTACACCTTC.

The rearrangement links TRBV19 to TRBJ1-5; the match to TRBD1 covers 8 bases. V shed 3 bases and J 5 bases; nucleotides not matched to a gene: 12. The CDR3 consists of 17 residues. From germline, CDR1 is LNHDA and CDR2 SQIVND (reference sequence). The chain's CDR3 is CASSIVRRTGTYQPQHF. Written as DNA, the CDR3 is TGTGCCAGTAGTATCGTCCGTAGGACAGGGACCTATCAGCCCCAGCATTTT.

This clone was detected only a few times. The gene calls are TRBV5-5 and TRBJ2-5, with 8 nucleotides matching TRBD1. Trimming removed 10 bases from V and 5 bases from J; junction bases left unmatched: 10. The V gene's germline CDR1 is SGHKS and CDR2 YYEKEE (reference sequence). The CDR3 covers 13 residues. The CDR3 is CAGARTGIETQYF. CDR3 nucleotide sequence: TGTGCCGGGGCGAGGACAGGGATTGAGACCCAGTACTTC.

This sequence joins TRBV7-2 and TRBJ2-7; TRBD1 matches at 9 bases. V trimming: 5 bases; J trimming: 4 bases; junction bases outside the gene matches: 9. Per germline, CDR1 SGHTA and CDR2 FQGNSA. This CDR3 comprises 15 residues. CDR3 nucleotides: TGTGCCAGCAGCCTTTCCCCGGGGACAGGGTACGAGCAGTACTTC. This gives the protein CASSLSPGTGYEQYF. Filled out from reference TRBV7-2 and TRBJ2-7, the complete variable domain reads GAGVSQSPSNKVTEKGKDVELRCDPISGHTALYWYRQSLGQGLEFLIYFQGNSAPDKSGLPSDRFSAERTGGSVSTLTIQRTQQEDSAVYLCASSLSPGTGYEQYFGPGTRLTVT.

This clone appeared a single time. This chain connects TRBV21-1 to TRBJ2-7; TRBD1 is the table's D call, not checked against the DNA. TRBV21-1 represents a pseudogene. The CDR3 loop spans 14 amino acids. The CDR3 nucleotides read TGTGCCAGCAGCACCAAGACAGGCCCCTACGAGCAGTACTTC. Encoded protein: CASSTKTGPYEQYF.

This chain links TRBV27 with TRBJ2-7; 15 bases match TRBD2. CDR1 is MNHEY and CDR2 is SMNVEV in the germline V gene (reference sequence). V lost 4 bases to trimming and J lost 2 bases; unmatched junction nucleotides: 12. There are 19 residues in the CDR3. CDR3 loop: CASSSFSGTSGGPPYEQYF. The CDR3 nucleotides are TGTGCCAGCAGTTCATTTTCCGGGACTAGCGGGGGGCCCCCCTACGAGCAGTACTTC.

This chain joins TRBV7-2 and TRBJ1-6; 8 bases agree with TRBD1. The CDR3 runs 15 residues. Germline V gives CDR1 SGHTA, CDR2 FQGNSA. V lost 0 bases, J lost 8 bases, and 3 bases stayed unmatched. DNA of the CDR3: TGTGCCAGCAGCTTAGCGACAGGGGTGGATTCACCCCTCCACTTT. Protein product: CASSLATGVDSPLHF.

This clone has a single count. The chain couples TRBV10-2 to TRBJ1-2; 10 nucleotides line up with TRBD1. V dropped 4 bases and J dropped 7; count of bases not matched to a gene: 6. Germline lookup yields CDR1 WSHSY and CDR2 SAAADI. CDR3 length: 14 amino acids. The CDR3 coding sequence is TGCGCCAGCAGTGGGTGGACAGGGGGTGCTGGCTACACCTTC. This gives the protein CASSGWTGGAGYTF.

This chain joins TRBV2 and TRBJ2-7; D is possibly TRBD1 (5 bases). This CDR3 has 12 amino acids. V lost 8 bases and J lost 2, with 10 bases in between. Germline V lookup: CDR1 SNHLY, CDR2 FYNNEI. The CDR3 sequence: CASSQGTYEQYF. The CDR3 region has the DNA TGTGCCAGCTCTCAGGGAACCTACGAGCAGTACTTC.

A note on this clone: The same CDR3 can be traced to other DNA sequences in this sample. The chain carries TRBV18 and TRBJ1-5, with no clear D. V dropped 5 bases and J dropped 5 bases, with 7 bases sitting between them. Germline V gene data show CDR1 as KGHSH and CDR2 as LQKENI. The CDR3 runs 12 residues. CDR3 DNA sequence: TGTGCCAGCTCATCCGGGGATCAGCCCCAGCATTTT. It is translated as CASSSGDQPQHF.

CDR3 coding DNA: TGCGCCAGCAGCCAAGGCACTAGCGGGGACGTGACTGAGCAGTTCTTC. Translation gives CASSQGTSGDVTEQFF. V gene TRBV4-3 combines with J gene TRBJ2-1; 10 bases match TRBD2. The CDR3 is 16 residues long. V was clipped by 1 base and J by 9 bases; unmatched bases: 9. The germline V gene encodes CDR1 LGHNA and CDR2 YSLEER.

This chain connects TRBV5-1 to TRBJ2-7, with 9 bases fitting TRBD1. The CDR3 contains 14 residues. Germline lookup yields CDR1 SGHRS and CDR2 YFSETQ. The ends lost 4 bases at V and 6 bases at J; junction bases unmatched: 8. The CDR3 is CASSLWDRVAEQYF. CDR3 nucleotides: TGCGCCAGCAGCCTCTGGGACAGGGTGGCCGAGCAGTACTTC.

This chain joins TRBV7-9 and TRBJ1-4, with a weak D call TRBD1 (5 bases). V was clipped by 2 bases and J by 9 bases, with 16 bases between them. In germline, CDR1 is SEHNR, CDR2 FQNEAQ (reference sequence). This CDR3 contains 15 residues. For the CDR3, the DNA is TGTGCCAGCAGCTTACGGGCGCCAGGGATTCAAAAACTGTTTTTT. Encoded protein: CASSLRAPGIQKLFF.

The chain has TRBV10-3 and TRBJ2-2, with TRBD1 as a possible D gene (6 bases). The CDR3 is made up of 14 amino acids. V was cut by 6 bases and J by 0 bases, with 8 bases left in between. The germline CDR1 and CDR2 sequences are ENHRY and SYGVKD. The CDR3 nucleotides are TGTGCCATCAGAGACAGGCCGAACACCGGGGAGCTGTTTTTT. Its translation: CAIRDRPNTGELFF.

V gene TRBV5-1 combines with J gene TRBJ2-1, with 9 nucleotides matching TRBD2. Germline V gene sequence: CDR1 SGHRS, CDR2 YFSETQ. J lost 8 bases, V lost 1 base, and 10 bases had no gene match. The length of the CDR3 is 16 residues. CDR3 nucleotides: TGCGCCAGCAGCTTGAGTTGGTCTAGCGGGGAAGATGAGCAGTTCTTC. Its protein is CASSLSWSSGEDEQFF.

This clone was seen once. This chain links TRBV19 with TRBJ1-1; 10 bases are shared with TRBD1. The CDR3 has 14 amino acids. V shed 9 bases, J shed 6 bases, and the junction held 10 bases outside the gene matches. Germline CDR1 is LNHDA and CDR2 is SQIVND (reference sequence). The CDR3 loop reads CASKRRDRGSEAFF. CDR3 nucleotide sequence: TGTGCCAGCAAGCGCCGGGACAGGGGTTCTGAAGCTTTCTTT.

This chain connects TRBV4-1 to TRBJ2-5, with TRBD1 matching over 10 bases. CDR1 and CDR2 from the germline V gene are MGHRA and YSYEKL. This CDR3 has 16 amino acids. V gave up 4 bases and J gave up 7 bases; unmatched junction bases: 12. CDR3 nucleotide sequence: TGCGCCAGCAGCCGACAAGGGACAGGGGTTTCTGGGACCCAGTACTTC. It encodes CASSRQGTGVSGTQYF.

The genes are TRBV6-5 and TRBJ1-1; TRBD1 matches at 7 bases. V was pared by 8 bases and J by 1 base, with 4 bases of the junction left unmatched. This CDR3 has 13 amino acids. The germline gives CDR1 MNHEY, CDR2 SVGAGI. As DNA, the CDR3 is TGTGCCAGCCCCAACAGGGGGAACACTGAAGCTTTCTTT. Translating it yields CASPNRGNTEAFF.

The chain links TRBV19 to TRBJ1-6; the D is unclear. CDR1 LNHDA and CDR2 SQIVND come from the germline V gene (reference sequence). The CDR3 loop spans 14 amino acids. V lost 6 bases to trimming and J lost 7 bases, with 13 bases between them. DNA of the CDR3: TGTGCCAGTAGGGGCCAGAACTTGAATTCACCCCTCCACTTT. Translation gives CASRGQNLNSPLHF.

This chain connects TRBV7-9 to TRBJ1-2; no clear D gene. The CDR3 runs 12 residues. V lost 8 bases and J lost 4, with 11 bases in between. Germline assignment: CDR1 SEHNR and CDR2 FQNEAQ (reference sequence). The CDR3 bases are TGTGCCAGCCTAGTGACCGGCTATGGCTACACCTTC. This codes for CASLVTGYGYTF.

This clone was counted only a few times. V gene TRBV7-2 combines with J gene TRBJ1-2, with D perhaps TRBD1 (6 bases). The CDR3 extends over 13 amino acids. CDR1 is SGHTA and CDR2 is FQGNSA in the germline V gene. V lost 4 bases and J lost 8, with 14 bases in between. CDR3: CASSSNLQGGYTF. CDR3 DNA: TGTGCCAGCAGCTCAAATCTACAGGGAGGCTACACCTTC.

This clone was detected once. The rearrangement links TRBV6-5 to TRBJ1-6; D gene uncertain. Germline V CDR1 and CDR2: MNHEY, SVGAGI. CDR3 size: 12 residues. The ends were cut back, 3 bases at V and 8 bases at J, with 5 bases in the middle. The DNA for the CDR3 is TGTGCCAGCAGTTATGGAGATTCACCCCTCCACTTT. This encodes CASSYGDSPLHF.

The chain links TRBV5-4 to TRBJ2-1, with 11 bases matching TRBD2. From germline, CDR1 is SGHNT and CDR2 YYREEE (reference sequence). The trim removed 0 bases at V and 5 bases at J, leaving 1 base unmatched. CDR3 size: 15 residues. In DNA, the CDR3 is TGTGCCAGCAGCTTGGTAGCGGGGGGGCACAATGAGCAGTTCTTC. Its protein is CASSLVAGGHNEQFF.

The rearrangement uses TRBV6-1 and TRBJ2-7; 8 bases agree with TRBD2. Germline V CDR1 and CDR2: MNHNS, SASEGT. Unmatched junction bases numbered 11, after V lost 2 bases and J lost 5 bases. There are 16 residues in the CDR3. The CDR3: CASSERAGGLRNEQYF. The CDR3 nucleotides are TGTGCCAGCAGTGAAAGGGCGGGGGGCTTGAGGAACGAGCAGTACTTC.

V gene TRBV15 combines with J gene TRBJ2-1; D is unresolved. V lost 2 bases to trimming and J lost 7 bases, with 18 bases between them. CDR3 length equals 16 residues. Germline V CDR1 and CDR2: LNHNV, YYDKDF (reference sequence). The CDR3 loop reads CATSRSDSSQRNEQFF. The CDR3 DNA follows: TGTGCCACCAGCAGATCAGACTCAAGCCAAAGGAATGAGCAGTTCTTC.

The CDR3 sequence is CAISERSGTGGPEAFF. CDR3 coding DNA: TGTGCCATCAGTGAGCGTTCGGGGACAGGGGGCCCTGAAGCTTTCTTT. This chain joins TRBV10-3 and TRBJ1-1; the match to TRBD1 covers 12 bases. Germline V gene data show CDR1 as ENHRY and CDR2 as SYGVKD. V shed 2 bases, J shed 6 bases, and the junction held 7 bases outside the gene matches. There are 16 residues in the CDR3.

This CDR3 reads CASSHSGGAGEQYF. The CDR3 bases are TGTGCCAGCAGCCATTCAGGGGGCGCGGGGGAGCAGTACTTC. The J gene is TRBJ2-7, the V gene TRBV3-1 (or the pseudogene TRBV3-2), with 8 bases aligning to TRBD1. The CDR3 contains 14 residues. Per germline, CDR1 LGHDT and CDR2 YNNKEL (reference sequence). Trimming cost V 3 bases and J 7 bases; bases outside gene matches: 8.

The chain couples TRBV6-5 to TRBJ2-2; TRBD1 matches 8 bases. Trimming at V came to 6 bases and at J to 7 bases, leaving 7 bases not matched to a gene. This CDR3 has 14 amino acids. CDR1 and CDR2 from the germline V gene are MNHEY and SVGAGI. This CDR3 reads CASRRPGGHGELFF. CDR3 in DNA: TGTGCCAGCAGACGCCCAGGGGGCCACGGGGAGCTGTTTTTT.

The chain employs TRBV7-2 and TRBJ1-1; D perhaps matches TRBD1 (5 bases). Deletions cut 1 base from V and 6 bases from J, with 15 bases between. This CDR3 has 15 amino acids. CDR1 is SGHTA, CDR2 FQGNSA, per germline. The CDR3 DNA sequence: TGTGCCAGCAGCTTAGGTCGGGGGTCTAACGCTGAAGCTTTCTTT. The encoded protein is CASSLGRGSNAEAFF.